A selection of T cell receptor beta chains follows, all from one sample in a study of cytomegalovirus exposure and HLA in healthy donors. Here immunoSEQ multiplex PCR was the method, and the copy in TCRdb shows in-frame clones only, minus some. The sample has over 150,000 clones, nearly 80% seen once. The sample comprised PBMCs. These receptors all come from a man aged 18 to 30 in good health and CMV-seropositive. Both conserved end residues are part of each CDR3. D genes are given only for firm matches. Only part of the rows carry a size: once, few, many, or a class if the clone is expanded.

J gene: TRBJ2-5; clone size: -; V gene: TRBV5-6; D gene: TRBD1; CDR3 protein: CASSHRGGETQYF; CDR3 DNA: TGTGCCAGCAGCCACAGGGGCGGGGAGACCCAGTACTTC
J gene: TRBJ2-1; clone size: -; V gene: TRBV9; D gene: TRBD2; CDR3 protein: CASSARLAGGPDEQFF; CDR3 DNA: TGTGCCAGCAGCGCAAGACTAGCGGGGGGGCCCGATGAGCAGTTCTTC
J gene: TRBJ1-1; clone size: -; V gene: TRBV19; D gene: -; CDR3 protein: CASMSNLALRALGEAFF; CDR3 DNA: TGTGCCAGTATGAGCAATTTGGCTCTCAGGGCGCTTGGTGAAGCTTTCTTT
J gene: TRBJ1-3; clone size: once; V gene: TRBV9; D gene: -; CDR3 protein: CASSVGVQTGYTGNTIYF; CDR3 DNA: TGTGCCAGCAGCGTAGGGGTCCAGACAGGTTATACTGGAAACACCATATATTTT
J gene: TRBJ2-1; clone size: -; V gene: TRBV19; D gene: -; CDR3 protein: CASEGPDDYNEQFF; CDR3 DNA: TGTGCCAGTGAGGGCCCCGATGACTACAATGAGCAGTTCTTC
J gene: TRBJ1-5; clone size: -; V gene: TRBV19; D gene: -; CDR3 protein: CASTLGERNQPQHF; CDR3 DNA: TGTGCCAGTACCCTAGGTGAGAGGAATCAGCCCCAGCATTTT
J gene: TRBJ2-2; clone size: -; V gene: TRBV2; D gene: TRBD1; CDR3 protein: CALRTGATGELFF; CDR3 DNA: TGTGCCCTAAGGACAGGGGCTACCGGGGAGCTGTTTTTT
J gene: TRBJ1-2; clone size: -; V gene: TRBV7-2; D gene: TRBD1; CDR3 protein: CASSLTGTGPYGYTF; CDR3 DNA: TGTGCCAGCAGCTTAACCGGGACAGGGCCCTATGGCTACACCTTC
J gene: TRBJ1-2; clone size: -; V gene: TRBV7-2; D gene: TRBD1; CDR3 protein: CASSQSGQEIYGYTF; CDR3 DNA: TGTGCCAGCAGCCAATCGGGACAGGAGATCTATGGCTACACCTTC
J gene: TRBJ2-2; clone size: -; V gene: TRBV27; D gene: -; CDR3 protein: CASSFRGVNTGELFF; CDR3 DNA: TGTGCCAGCAGTTTTCGCGGGGTCAACACCGGGGAGCTGTTTTTT
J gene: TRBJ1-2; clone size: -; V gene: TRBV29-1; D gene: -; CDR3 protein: CSVVMADNYGYTF; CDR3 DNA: TGCAGCGTTGTGATGGCAGATAACTATGGCTACACCTTC
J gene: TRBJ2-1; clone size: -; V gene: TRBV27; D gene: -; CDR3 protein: CASSPGPRQYNEQFF; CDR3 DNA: TGTGCCAGCAGCCCAGGGCCACGACAGTACAATGAGCAGTTCTTC
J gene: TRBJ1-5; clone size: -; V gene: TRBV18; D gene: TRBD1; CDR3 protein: CASSLQGASNQPQHF; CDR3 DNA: TGTGCCAGCTCTCTCCAGGGGGCTAGCAATCAGCCCCAGCATTTT
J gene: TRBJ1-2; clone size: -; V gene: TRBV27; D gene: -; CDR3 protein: CASSPAGQLDYGYTF; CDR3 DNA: TGTGCCAGCAGTCCCGCCGGACAGCTTGACTATGGCTACACCTTC
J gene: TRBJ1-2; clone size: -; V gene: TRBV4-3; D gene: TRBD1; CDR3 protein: CASSRLTGGDGYTF; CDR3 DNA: TGCGCCAGCAGCCGACTGACAGGGGGCGATGGCTACACCTTC
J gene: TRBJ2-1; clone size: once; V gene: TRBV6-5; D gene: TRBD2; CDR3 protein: CASSRGGAGSEFF; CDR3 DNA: TGTGCCAGCAGTCGGGGAGGGGCTGGGTCGGAGTTCTTC
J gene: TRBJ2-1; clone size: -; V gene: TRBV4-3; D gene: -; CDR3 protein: CASSQKKTGISYNEQFF; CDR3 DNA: TGCGCCAGCAGCCAGAAAAAAACGGGGATATCCTACAATGAGCAGTTCTTC
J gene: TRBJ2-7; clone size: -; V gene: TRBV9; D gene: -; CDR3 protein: CASSGEGDNEQYF; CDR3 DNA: TGTGCCAGCAGCGGTGAGGGGGATAACGAGCAGTACTTC
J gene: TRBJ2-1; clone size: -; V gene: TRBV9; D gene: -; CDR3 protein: CASSASGAGAIYNEQFF; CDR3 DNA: TGTGCCAGCAGCGCTAGTGGGGCGGGGGCGATATACAATGAGCAGTTCTTC
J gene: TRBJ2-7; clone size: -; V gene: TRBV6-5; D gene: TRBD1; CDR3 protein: CASSFSTGGFHEQYF; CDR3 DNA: TGTGCCAGCAGTTTTTCGACAGGGGGTTTCCACGAGCAGTACTTC
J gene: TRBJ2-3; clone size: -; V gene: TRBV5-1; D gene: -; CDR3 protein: CASSYGQGGDTQYF; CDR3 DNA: TGCGCCAGCAGCTACGGACAGGGAGGGGATACGCAGTATTTT
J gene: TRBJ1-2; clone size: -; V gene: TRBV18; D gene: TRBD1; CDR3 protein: CASSQTPGQGRTF; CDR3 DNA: TGTGCCAGCTCGCAAACTCCGGGACAGGGCCGCACCTTC
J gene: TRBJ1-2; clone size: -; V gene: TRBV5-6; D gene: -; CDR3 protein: CASSLATPRGYTF; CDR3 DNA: TGTGCCAGCAGCTTGGCCACACCGAGGGGCTACACCTTC
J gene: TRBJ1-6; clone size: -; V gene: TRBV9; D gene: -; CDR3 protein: CASSVEHTNNSPLHF; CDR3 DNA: TGTGCCAGCAGCGTAGAACACACCAATAATTCACCCCTCCACTTT
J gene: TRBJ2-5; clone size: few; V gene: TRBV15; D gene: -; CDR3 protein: CATRSQETQYF; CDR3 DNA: TGTGCCACCCGGTCCCAAGAGACCCAGTACTTC
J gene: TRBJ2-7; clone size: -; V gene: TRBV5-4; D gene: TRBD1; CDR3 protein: CASSWTGSYEQYF; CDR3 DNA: TGTGCCAGCAGCTGGACAGGGAGCTACGAGCAGTACTTC
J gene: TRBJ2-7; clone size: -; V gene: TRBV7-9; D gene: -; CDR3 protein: CSSSPGLYEQYF; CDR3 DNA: TGTTCCAGCAGCCCAGGACTTTACGAGCAGTACTTC
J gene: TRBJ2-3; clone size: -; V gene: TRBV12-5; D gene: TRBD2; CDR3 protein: CASGLVRGGLAGGLSTDTQYF; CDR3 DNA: TGTGCTAGTGGTTTGGTACGGGGTGGGCTAGCGGGAGGACTCAGCACAGATACGCAGTATTTT
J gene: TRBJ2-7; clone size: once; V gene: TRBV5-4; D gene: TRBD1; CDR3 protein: CASSGDRGDHEQYF; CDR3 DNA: TGTGCCAGCAGCGGGGACAGGGGGGACCACGAGCAGTACTTC
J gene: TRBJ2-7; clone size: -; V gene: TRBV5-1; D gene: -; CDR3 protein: CASSRRDTSSYEQYF; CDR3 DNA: TGCGCCAGCAGCCGCCGGGACACGAGCTCCTACGAGCAGTACTTC
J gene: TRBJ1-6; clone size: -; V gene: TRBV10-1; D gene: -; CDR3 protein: CASSPGVNSPLHF; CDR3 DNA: TGCGCCAGCAGCCCAGGGGTTAATTCACCCCTCCACTTT
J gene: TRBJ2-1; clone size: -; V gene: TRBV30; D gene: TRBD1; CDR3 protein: CAWYRTGRLYNEQFF; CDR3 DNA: TGTGCCTGGTACCGGACAGGGCGGTTGTACAATGAGCAGTTCTTC
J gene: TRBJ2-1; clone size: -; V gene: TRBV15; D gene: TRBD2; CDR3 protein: CATSRSGGTYNEQFF; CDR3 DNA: TGTGCCACCAGCCGTAGCGGGGGAACCTACAATGAGCAGTTCTTC
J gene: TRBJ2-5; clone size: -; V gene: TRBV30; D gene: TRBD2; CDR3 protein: CAWSLAGDQETQYF; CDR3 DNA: TGTGCCTGGAGCCTAGCGGGAGACCAAGAGACCCAGTACTTC
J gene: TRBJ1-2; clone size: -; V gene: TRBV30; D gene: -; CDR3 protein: CAWSLTVNYGYTF; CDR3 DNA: TGTGCCTGGAGCCTGACAGTTAACTATGGCTACACCTTC
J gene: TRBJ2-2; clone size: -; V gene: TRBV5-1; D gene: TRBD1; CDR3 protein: CASSLPRDRGTGELFF; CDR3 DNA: TGCGCCAGCAGCTTGCCTAGGGACAGGGGCACCGGGGAGCTGTTTTTT
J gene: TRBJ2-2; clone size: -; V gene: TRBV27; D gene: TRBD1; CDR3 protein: CASSPLGQGRTGGELFF; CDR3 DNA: TGTGCCAGCAGTCCACTAGGACAGGGAAGAACGGGCGGGGAGCTGTTTTTT
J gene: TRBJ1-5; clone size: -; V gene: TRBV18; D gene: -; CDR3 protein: CASSPAPRQPQHF; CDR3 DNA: TGTGCCAGCTCACCGGCCCCCAGACAGCCCCAGCATTTT
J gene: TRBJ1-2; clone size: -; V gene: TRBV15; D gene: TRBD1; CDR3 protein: CTTSRDYGTGEWGYTF; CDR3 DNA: TGTACCACCAGCAGAGATTACGGGACAGGGGAATGGGGCTACACCTTC
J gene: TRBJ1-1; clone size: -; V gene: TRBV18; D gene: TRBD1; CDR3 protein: CASSTNGQGADTEAFF; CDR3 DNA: TGTGCCAGCTCAACAAACGGACAGGGGGCTGACACTGAAGCTTTCTTT
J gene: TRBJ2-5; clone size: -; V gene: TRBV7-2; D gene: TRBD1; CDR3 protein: CASSFAGGTQYF; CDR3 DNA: TGTGCCAGCAGCTTCGCAGGGGGGACCCAGTACTTC
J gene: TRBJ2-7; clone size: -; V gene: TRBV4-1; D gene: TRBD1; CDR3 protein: CASSRDSSYEQYF; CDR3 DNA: TGCGCCAGCAGCCGGGACAGCTCCTACGAGCAGTACTTC
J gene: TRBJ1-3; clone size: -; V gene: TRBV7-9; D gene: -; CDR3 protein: CASSSEGSPGNTIYF; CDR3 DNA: TGTGCCAGCAGCTCGGAGGGCTCCCCTGGAAACACCATATATTTT
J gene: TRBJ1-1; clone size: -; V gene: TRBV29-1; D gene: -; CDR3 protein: CSSQPAGMNTEAFF; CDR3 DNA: TGCAGCTCTCAGCCGGCAGGGATGAACACTGAAGCTTTCTTT
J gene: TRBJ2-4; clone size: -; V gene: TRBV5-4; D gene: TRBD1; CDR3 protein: CASSPDRQGARNIQYF; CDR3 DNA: TGTGCCAGCAGCCCGGACAGACAGGGGGCTAGGAACATTCAGTACTTC
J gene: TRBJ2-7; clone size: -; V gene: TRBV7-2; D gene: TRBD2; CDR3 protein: CASSLGLAGAISYEQYF; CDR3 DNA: TGTGCCAGCAGCTTAGGACTAGCGGGGGCCATATCCTACGAGCAGTACTTC
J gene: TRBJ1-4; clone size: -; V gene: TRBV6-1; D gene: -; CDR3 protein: CASTTQLGAQLFF; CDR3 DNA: TGTGCCAGCACAACACAGTTGGGGGCGCAACTGTTTTTT
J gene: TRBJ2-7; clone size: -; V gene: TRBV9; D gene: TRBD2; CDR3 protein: CASSVGTSGSKLIDEQYF; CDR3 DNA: TGTGCCAGCAGCGTAGGGACTAGCGGGAGTAAACTGATCGACGAGCAGTACTTC
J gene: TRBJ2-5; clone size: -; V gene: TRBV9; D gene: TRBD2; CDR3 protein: CASSVGTSGIMETQYF; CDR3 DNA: TGTGCCAGCAGCGTAGGGACTAGCGGGATTATGGAGACCCAGTACTTC
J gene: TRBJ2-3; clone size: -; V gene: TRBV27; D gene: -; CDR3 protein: CASSPLRATDTQYF; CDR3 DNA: TGTGCCAGCAGTCCCCTCCGAGCCACAGATACGCAGTATTTT
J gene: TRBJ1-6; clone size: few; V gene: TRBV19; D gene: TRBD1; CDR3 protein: CASSARTGSSYNSPLHF; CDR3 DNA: TGTGCCAGTAGTGCCAGGACAGGGAGTTCCTATAATTCACCCCTCCACTTT
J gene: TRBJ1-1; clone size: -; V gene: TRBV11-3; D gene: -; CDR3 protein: CASSARQEDTEAFF; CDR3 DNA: TGTGCCAGCAGCGCACGACAGGAGGACACTGAAGCTTTCTTT
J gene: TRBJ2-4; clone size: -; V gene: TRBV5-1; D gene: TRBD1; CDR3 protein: CASSLQQGALVNIQYF; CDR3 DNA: TGCGCCAGCAGCTTACAACAGGGGGCCCTAGTGAACATTCAGTACTTC